The clone carrying this T cell receptor (beta chain) was recorded many times. Its matching antigen is unknown. Template switching added a universal primer site; cDNA carried unique molecular identifiers. TCRdb reprocessed the 5' RACE reads with MiXCR, giving one entry per CDR3 protein. The sample records around 340,000 distinct CDR3 sequences, approximately 13% being singletons. The entry originates in a study of identical twins. Overall study results and limits: There were fewer insertions in abundant cord blood beta clonotypes, but memory repertoires showed no such pattern.

The CDR3 contains 15 residues. Germline assignment: CDR1 LGHNT and CDR2 FRNRAP. V was pared by 2 bases and J by 3 bases, with 11 bases between. This sample was shared with a second study, whose subject was yellow fever vaccine responses in identical twins.

J is TRBJ2-1 and V is TRBV12-5; weak D call: TRBD2 (5 bases). This receptor was obtained from a woman younger than 35 in good health. Material: CD8+ T cells sorted from blood. The CDR3 is CASGLWETFYNEQFF. DNA of the CDR3: TGTGCTAGTGGTTTGTGGGAGACCTTCTACAATGAGCAGTTCTTC.